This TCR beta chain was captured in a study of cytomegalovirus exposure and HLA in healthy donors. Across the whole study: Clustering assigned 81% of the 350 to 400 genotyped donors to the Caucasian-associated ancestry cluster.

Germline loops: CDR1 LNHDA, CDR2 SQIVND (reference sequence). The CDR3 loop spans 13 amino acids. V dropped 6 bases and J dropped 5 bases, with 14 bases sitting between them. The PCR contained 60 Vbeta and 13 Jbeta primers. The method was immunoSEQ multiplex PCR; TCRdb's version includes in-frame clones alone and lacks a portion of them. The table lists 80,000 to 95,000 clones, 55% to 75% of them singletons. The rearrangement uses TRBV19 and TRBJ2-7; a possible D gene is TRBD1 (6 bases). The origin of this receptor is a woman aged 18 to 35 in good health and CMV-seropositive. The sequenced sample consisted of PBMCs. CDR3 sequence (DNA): TGTGCCAGTAGCCAGGGGAGCAAGAACGAGCAGTACTTC. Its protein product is CASSQGSKNEQYF.